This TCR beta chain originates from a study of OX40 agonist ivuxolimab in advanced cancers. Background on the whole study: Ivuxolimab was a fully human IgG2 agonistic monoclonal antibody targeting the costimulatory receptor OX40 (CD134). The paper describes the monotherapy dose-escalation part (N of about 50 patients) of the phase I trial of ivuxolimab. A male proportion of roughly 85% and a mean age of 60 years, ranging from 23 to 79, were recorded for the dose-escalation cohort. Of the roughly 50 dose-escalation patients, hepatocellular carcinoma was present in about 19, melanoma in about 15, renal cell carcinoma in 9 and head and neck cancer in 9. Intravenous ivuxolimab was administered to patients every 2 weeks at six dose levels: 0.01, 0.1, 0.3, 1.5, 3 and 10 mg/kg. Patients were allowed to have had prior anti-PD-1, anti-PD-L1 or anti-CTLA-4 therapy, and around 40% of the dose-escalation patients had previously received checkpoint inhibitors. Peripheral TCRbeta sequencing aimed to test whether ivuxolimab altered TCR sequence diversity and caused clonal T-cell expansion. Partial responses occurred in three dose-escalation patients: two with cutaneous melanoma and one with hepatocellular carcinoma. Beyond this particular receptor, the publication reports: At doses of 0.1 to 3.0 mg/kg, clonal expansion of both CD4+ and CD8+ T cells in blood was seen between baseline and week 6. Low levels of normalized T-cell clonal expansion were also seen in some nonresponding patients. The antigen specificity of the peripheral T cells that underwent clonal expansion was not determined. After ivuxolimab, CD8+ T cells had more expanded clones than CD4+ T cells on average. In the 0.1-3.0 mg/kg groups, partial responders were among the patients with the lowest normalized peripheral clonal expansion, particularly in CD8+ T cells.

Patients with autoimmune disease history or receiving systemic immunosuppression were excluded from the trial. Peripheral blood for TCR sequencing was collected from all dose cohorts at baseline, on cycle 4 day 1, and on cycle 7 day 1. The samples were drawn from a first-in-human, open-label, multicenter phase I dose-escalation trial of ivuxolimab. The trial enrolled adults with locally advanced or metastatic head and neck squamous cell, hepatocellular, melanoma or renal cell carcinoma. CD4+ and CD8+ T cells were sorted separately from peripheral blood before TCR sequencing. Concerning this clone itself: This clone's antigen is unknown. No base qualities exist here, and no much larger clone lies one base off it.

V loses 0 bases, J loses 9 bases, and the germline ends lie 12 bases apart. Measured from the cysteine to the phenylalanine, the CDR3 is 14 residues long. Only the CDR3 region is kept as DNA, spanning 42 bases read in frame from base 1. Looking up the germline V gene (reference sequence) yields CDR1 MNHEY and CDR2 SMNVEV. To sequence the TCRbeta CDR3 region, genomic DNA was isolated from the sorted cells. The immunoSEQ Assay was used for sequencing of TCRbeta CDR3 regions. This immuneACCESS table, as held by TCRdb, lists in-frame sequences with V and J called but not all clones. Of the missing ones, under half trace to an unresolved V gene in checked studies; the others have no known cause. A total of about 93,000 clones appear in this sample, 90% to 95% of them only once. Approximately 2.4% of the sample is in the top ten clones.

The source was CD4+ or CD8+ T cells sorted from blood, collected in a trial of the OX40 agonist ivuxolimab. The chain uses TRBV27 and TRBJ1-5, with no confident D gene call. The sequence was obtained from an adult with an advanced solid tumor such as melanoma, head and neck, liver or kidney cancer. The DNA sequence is TGTGCCAGCAGTTTATCTTCGGGATTCGGGCCCCAGCATTTT. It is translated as CASSLSSGFGPQHF.